This TCR beta chain comes out of a study of shared clonotypes between healthy human individuals. The method was immunoSEQ multiplex PCR; TCRdb's version includes in-frame clones alone and lacks a portion of them. The data show a few hundred thousand clones, 97% seen once. The ends lost 6 bases at V and 3 bases at J; junction bases unmatched: 8. CDR1 is SGHVS, CDR2 FQNEAQ, per germline. This CDR3 is 14 amino acids long. The sequenced sample consisted of naive CD4+ T cells sorted from blood. This sample's subset: CD45RA+ positively selected. The chain uses TRBV7-8 and TRBJ2-7, with 7 bases matching TRBD1. The TCR was taken from a woman aged 25 to 39 in good health. DNA of the CDR3: TGTGCCAGCAGATTAACCGGGACAGACTACGAGCAGTACTTC. Translated: CASRLTGTDYEQYF.